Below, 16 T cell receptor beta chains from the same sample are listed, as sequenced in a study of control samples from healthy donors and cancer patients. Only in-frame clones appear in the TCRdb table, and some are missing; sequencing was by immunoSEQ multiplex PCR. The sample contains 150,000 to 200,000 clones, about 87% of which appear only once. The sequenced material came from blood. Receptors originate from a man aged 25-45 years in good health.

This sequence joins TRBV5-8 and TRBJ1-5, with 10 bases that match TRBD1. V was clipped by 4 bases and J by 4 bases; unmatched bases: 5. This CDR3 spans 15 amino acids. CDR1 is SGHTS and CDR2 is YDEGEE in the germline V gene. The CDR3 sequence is CASSQPGQGNQPQHF. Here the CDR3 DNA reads TGTGCCAGCAGCCAACCGGGACAGGGGAATCAGCCCCAGCATTTT. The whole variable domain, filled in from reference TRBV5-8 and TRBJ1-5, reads EAGVTQSPTHLIKTRGQQATLRCSPISGHTSVYWYQQALGLGLQFLLWYDEGEERNRGNFPPRFSGRQFPNYSSELNVNALELEDSALYLCASSQPGQGNQPQHFGDGTRLSIL.

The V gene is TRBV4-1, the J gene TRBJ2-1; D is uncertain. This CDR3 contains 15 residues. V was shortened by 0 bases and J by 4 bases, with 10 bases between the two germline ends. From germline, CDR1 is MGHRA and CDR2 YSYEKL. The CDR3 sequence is CASSQDLTTYNEQFF. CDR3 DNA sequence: TGCGCCAGCAGCCAAGATCTAACCACGTACAATGAGCAGTTCTTC.

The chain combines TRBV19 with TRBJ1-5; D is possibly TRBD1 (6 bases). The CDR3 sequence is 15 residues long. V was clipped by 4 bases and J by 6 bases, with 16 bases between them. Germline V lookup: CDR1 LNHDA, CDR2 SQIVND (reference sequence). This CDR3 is CASSTRGAAFQPQHF. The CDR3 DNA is TGTGCCAGTAGTACCCGGGGGGCTGCTTTTCAGCCCCAGCATTTT.

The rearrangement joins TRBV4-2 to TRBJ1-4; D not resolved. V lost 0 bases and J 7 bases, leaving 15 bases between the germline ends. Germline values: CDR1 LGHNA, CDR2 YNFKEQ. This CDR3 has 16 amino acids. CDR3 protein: CASSQDLVTRGEKLFF. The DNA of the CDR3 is TGTGCCAGCAGCCAAGATTTGGTGACACGGGGTGAAAAACTGTTTTTT.

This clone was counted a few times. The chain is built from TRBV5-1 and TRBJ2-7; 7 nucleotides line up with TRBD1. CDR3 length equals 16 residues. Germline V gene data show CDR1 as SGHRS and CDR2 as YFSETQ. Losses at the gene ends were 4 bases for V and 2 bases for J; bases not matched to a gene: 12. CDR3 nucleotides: TGCGCCAGCAGCCCCGAACCATTGACAGGGACCTACGAGCAGTACTTC. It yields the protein CASSPEPLTGTYEQYF.

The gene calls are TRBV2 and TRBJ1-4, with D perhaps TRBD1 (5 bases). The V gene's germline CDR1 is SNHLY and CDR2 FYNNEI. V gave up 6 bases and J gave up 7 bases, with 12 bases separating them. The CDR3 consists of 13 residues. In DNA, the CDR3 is TGTGCCAGCAGGGGGCACGGGGGTGAAAAACTGTTTTTT. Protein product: CASRGHGGEKLFF.

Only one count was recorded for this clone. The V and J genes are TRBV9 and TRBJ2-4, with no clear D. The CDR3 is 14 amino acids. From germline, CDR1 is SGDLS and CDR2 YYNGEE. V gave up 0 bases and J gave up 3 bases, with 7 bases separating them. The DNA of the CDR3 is TGTGCCAGCAGCGTAGGGCGAGACAAAAACATTCAGTACTTC. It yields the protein CASSVGRDKNIQYF.

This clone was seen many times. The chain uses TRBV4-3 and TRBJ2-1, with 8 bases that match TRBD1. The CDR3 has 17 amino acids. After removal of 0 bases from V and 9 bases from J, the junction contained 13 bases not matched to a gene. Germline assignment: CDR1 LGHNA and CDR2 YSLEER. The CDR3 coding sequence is TGCGCCAGCAGCCAAGATTTAACGTGGACAGGGATAAGTGAGCAGTTCTTC. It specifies CASSQDLTWTGISEQFF.

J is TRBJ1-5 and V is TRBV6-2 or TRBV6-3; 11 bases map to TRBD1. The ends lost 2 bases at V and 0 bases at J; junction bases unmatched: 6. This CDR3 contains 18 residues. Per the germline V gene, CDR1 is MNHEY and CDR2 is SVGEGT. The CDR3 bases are TGTGCCAGCAGTTACCCGGGACAGGGGGACAATAGCAATCAGCCCCAGCATTTT. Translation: CASSYPGQGDNSNQPQHF.

The CDR3, as DNA: TGCAGTGCTAGTCTGGGCTCTGACACAGATACGCAGTATTTT. It encodes CSASLGSDTDTQYF. V gene TRBV20-1 combines with J gene TRBJ2-3; D gene uncertain. Germline CDR1 reads DFQATT; CDR2 reads SNEGSKA (reference sequence). CDR3 length: 14 residues. The V and J ends lost 3 bases and 2 bases respectively, with 12 bases between them.

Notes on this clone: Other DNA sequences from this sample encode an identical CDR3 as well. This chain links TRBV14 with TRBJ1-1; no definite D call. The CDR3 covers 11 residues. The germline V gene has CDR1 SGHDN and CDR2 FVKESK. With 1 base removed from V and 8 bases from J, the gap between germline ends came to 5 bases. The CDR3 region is CASSQGPEAFF. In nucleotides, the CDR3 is TGTGCCAGCAGCCAAGGCCCGGAAGCTTTCTTT.

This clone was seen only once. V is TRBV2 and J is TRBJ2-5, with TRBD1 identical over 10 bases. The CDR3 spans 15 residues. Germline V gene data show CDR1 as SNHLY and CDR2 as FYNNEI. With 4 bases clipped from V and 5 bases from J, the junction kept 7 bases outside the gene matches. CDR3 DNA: TGTGCCAGCAGTGGGACAGGGGGATTAGGGGAGACCCAGTACTTC. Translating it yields CASSGTGGLGETQYF.

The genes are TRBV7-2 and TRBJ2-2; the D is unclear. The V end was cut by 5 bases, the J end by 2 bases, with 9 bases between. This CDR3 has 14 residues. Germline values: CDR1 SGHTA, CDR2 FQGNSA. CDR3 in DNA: TGTGCCAGCAGCCTAGGGTTAAACACCGGGGAGCTGTTTTTT. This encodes CASSLGLNTGELFF.

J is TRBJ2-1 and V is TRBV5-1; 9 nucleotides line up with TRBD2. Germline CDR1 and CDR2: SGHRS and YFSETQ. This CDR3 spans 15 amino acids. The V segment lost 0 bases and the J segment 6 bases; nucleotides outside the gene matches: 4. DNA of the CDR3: TGCGCCAGCAGCTTGGCGGGACTAGCTCCCAATGAGCAGTTCTTC. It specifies CASSLAGLAPNEQFF.

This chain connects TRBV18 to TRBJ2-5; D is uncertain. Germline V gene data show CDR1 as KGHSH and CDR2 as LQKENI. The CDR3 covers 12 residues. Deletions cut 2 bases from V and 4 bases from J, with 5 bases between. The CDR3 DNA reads TGTGCCAGCTCACCAAGGAGAGAGACCCAGTACTTC. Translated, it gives CASSPRRETQYF.

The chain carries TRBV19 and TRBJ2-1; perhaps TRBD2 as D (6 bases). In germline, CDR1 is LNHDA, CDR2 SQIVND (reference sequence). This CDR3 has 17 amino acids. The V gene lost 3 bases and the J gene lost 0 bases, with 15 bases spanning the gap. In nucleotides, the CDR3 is TGTGCCAGTAGTATGGAAGCGAAGACTAGCTCCTACAATGAGCAGTTCTTC. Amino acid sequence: CASSMEAKTSSYNEQFF.